These 29 T cell receptor beta chains originate from one sample sequenced in a study of blood T cell repertoires in COVID-19. Only in-frame clones appear in the TCRdb table, and some are missing; sequencing was by immunoSEQ multiplex PCR. The table has approximately 50,000 clones, 80% to 90% seen once. The sequenced sample consisted of peripheral blood. These receptors were collected from a human donor in a cohort sampled during active COVID-19.

V and J are TRBV4-1 and TRBJ2-1; 12 bases match TRBD2. The CDR3 extends over 15 amino acids. Per germline, CDR1 MGHRA and CDR2 YSYEKL. J lost 8 bases, V lost 3 bases, and 5 bases had no gene match. The CDR3 coding sequence is TGCGCCAGCAGCCATGCACTAGCGGGAGGCTATGAGCAGTTCTTC. Its translation is CASSHALAGGYEQFF.

This rearrangement joins TRBV7-6 to TRBJ1-3, with TRBD1 matching 9 bases. The CDR3 runs 15 residues. V was pared by 3 bases and J by 5 bases, with 5 bases of the junction left unmatched. Germline CDR1 is SGHVS and CDR2 is FNYEAQ. The DNA for the CDR3 is TGTGCCAGCAGCTTCAGGGACAGGGATCGAAACACCATATATTTT. Amino acids: CASSFRDRDRNTIYF. The whole variable domain, filled in from reference TRBV7-6 and TRBJ1-3, reads GAGVSQSPRYKVTKRGQDVALRCDPISGHVSLYWYRQALGQGPEFLTYFNYEAQQDKSGLPNDRFSAERPEGSISTLTIQRTEQRDSAMYRCASSFRDRDRNTIYFGEGSWLTVV.

This rearrangement joins TRBV6-5 to TRBJ1-1, with D unclear. CDR1 is MNHEY and CDR2 is SVGAGI in the germline V gene. The CDR3 totals 16 residues. V was shortened by 0 bases and J by 0 bases, with 11 bases between the two germline ends. CDR3 sequence: CASSYSTWQMNTEAFF. For the CDR3, the DNA is TGTGCCAGCAGTTACTCGACTTGGCAGATGAACACTGAAGCTTTCTTT.

The V call is TRBV6-2 or TRBV6-3, the J call TRBJ2-3; unclear D gene. This CDR3 has 13 residues. Per germline, CDR1 MNHEY and CDR2 SVGEGT. V dropped 6 bases and J dropped 0 bases, with 7 bases sitting between them. CDR3 region: CASRPPSTDTQYF. For the CDR3, the DNA is TGTGCCAGCAGACCTCCTAGCACAGATACGCAGTATTTT.

This chain uses TRBV6-4 with TRBJ2-1; possible D gene TRBD2, 5 bases. V lost 8 bases and J 2 bases, leaving 10 bases between the germline ends. This CDR3 contains 13 residues. Per the germline V gene, CDR1 is MRHNA and CDR2 is SNTAGT. CDR3: CASSRAPYNEQFF. The CDR3 DNA follows: TGTGCCAGCTCGAGGGCACCCTACAATGAGCAGTTCTTC.

This chain connects TRBV6-6 to TRBJ2-1, with 10 bases fitting TRBD1. The germline V gene encodes CDR1 MNHNY and CDR2 SVGAGI (reference sequence). CDR3 length: 16 amino acids. V was clipped by 4 bases and J by 6 bases; unmatched bases: 9. CDR3 nucleotide sequence: TGTGCCAGCAGTTCTATACCGGGACAGGGGACCAATGAGCAGTTCTTC. Protein sequence: CASSSIPGQGTNEQFF.

CDR3 protein: CASSYLGMNTEAFF. The CDR3 nucleotides read TGTGCCAGCAGTTACCTAGGAATGAACACTGAAGCTTTCTTT. This chain connects TRBV6-5 to TRBJ1-1, with no clear D. Germline CDR1 reads MNHEY; CDR2 reads SVGAGI. CDR3 length: 14 residues. Trimming removed 2 bases from V and 0 bases from J, with 7 bases in between.

The V call is TRBV19, the J call TRBJ2-7; no reliable D call. CDR1 and CDR2 (germline): LNHDA, SQIVND (reference sequence). V lost 5 bases to trimming and J lost 0 bases, with 20 bases between them. The CDR3 totals 17 residues. The CDR3 reads CASSAGARSPLSYEQYF. The CDR3 DNA reads as TGTGCCAGTAGTGCCGGAGCGCGGTCCCCACTCTCCTACGAGCAGTACTTC.

The V gene is TRBV6-1, the J gene TRBJ2-3; D unresolved. Trimming left V 0 bases short and J 0 bases short, with 10 bases between. The CDR3 has 16 residues. Germline V gene lookup returns CDR1 MNHNS and CDR2 SASEGT. The CDR3 loop is CASSEAGYSSTDTQYF. In nucleotides, the CDR3 is TGTGCCAGCAGTGAAGCTGGTTACTCTAGCACAGATACGCAGTATTTT.

This chain joins TRBV12-3 or TRBV12-4 and TRBJ2-2; perhaps TRBD1 as D (6 bases). The CDR3 runs 13 residues. Trimming shortened V by 10 bases and J by 8 bases, and 17 bases separated the two germline ends. CDR3 in DNA: TGTGCCACCGCGGACAGTCGCTTGGGGGAGCTGTTTTTT. Its translation: CATADSRLGELFF.

V gene TRBV19 combines with J gene TRBJ2-7, with 10 bases lining up with TRBD2. Germline V gene sequence: CDR1 LNHDA, CDR2 SQIVND (reference sequence). This CDR3 has 14 residues. Trimming took 3 bases from V and 5 from J; bases not matched to a gene: 4. The CDR3, as DNA: TGTGCCAGTAGTATTAGCGGGGGGTTCGACGAGCAGTACTTC. Residues: CASSISGGFDEQYF.

The J gene is TRBJ2-3, the V gene TRBV14; unclear D gene. V lost 2 bases to trimming and J lost 4 bases, with 7 bases between them. CDR1 is SGHDN, CDR2 FVKESK, per germline. This CDR3 has 13 amino acids. The CDR3 nucleotides are TGTGCCAGCAGCCAACAGTTGTCAGATACGCAGTATTTT. Translating it yields CASSQQLSDTQYF. Supplemented by reference TRBV14 and TRBJ2-3, the full variable domain reads EAGVTQFPSHSVIEKGQTVTLRCDPISGHDNLYWYRRVMGKEIKFLLHFVKESKQDESGMPNNRFLAERTGGTYSTLKVQPAELEDSGVYFCASSQQLSDTQYFGPGTRLTVL.

The V and J genes are TRBV18 and TRBJ2-1, with TRBD2 matching over 11 bases. Germline assignment: CDR1 KGHSH and CDR2 LQKENI. Unmatched junction bases numbered 6, after V lost 2 bases and J lost 0 bases. This CDR3 is 18 amino acids long. CDR3 coding DNA: TGTGCCAGCTCACCATCGGGTAGCGGGAGGGTCTCCTACAATGAGCAGTTCTTC. It is translated as CASSPSGSGRVSYNEQFF.

The CDR3 sequence is CASSPSVRNTEAFF. DNA for the CDR3: TGTGCCAGCAGCCCGAGCGTGAGAAACACTGAAGCTTTCTTT. This chain links TRBV7-6 with TRBJ1-1, with D unresolved. The CDR3 spans 14 residues. Germline values: CDR1 SGHVS, CDR2 FNYEAQ. The V and J ends lost 5 bases and 2 bases respectively, with 12 bases between them.

The V call is TRBV4-2, the J call TRBJ1-4; TRBD1 might be the D (5 bases). Deletions cut 4 bases from V and 2 bases from J, with 11 bases between. Germline V gene lookup returns CDR1 LGHNA and CDR2 YNFKEQ. The CDR3 totals 15 residues. The CDR3 loop is CASSPGLATNEKLFF. The DNA of the CDR3 is TGTGCCAGCAGCCCAGGGTTGGCGACTAATGAAAAACTGTTTTTT.

The rearrangement joins TRBV29-1 to TRBJ2-5, with a weak D call TRBD2 (6 bases). Germline V lookup: CDR1 SQVTM, CDR2 ANQGSEA. The CDR3 covers 12 residues. V lost 7 bases, J lost 5 bases, and 14 bases lay in between. CDR3 bases: TGCAGCGCTGCGGGGACGCGGGAGACCCAGTACTTC. It is translated as CSAAGTRETQYF.

V usage is TRBV5-4 and J usage is TRBJ2-5; 8 nucleotides match TRBD2. V was pared by 0 bases and J by 2 bases, with 3 bases of the junction left unmatched. The CDR3 loop spans 15 amino acids. Germline V gene lookup returns CDR1 SGHNT and CDR2 YYREEE (reference sequence). The CDR3 DNA is TGTGCCAGCAGCTTGGCCACGGGGGGGCAAGAGACCCAGTACTTC. Its translation: CASSLATGGQETQYF.

The chain joins TRBV7-3 to TRBJ2-2; 12 bases are a match to TRBD2. The CDR3 extends over 19 amino acids. The J segment lost 0 bases and the V segment lost 5 bases, leaving 10 bases of the junction unmatched. Looked up from germline, CDR1 is SGHTA and CDR2 is FQGTGA. CDR3 sequence reads: CASSQAAGTSGSNTGELFF. The CDR3, as DNA: TGTGCCAGCAGCCAAGCCGCTGGGACTAGCGGGTCGAACACCGGGGAGCTGTTTTTT.

In nucleotides, the CDR3 is TGTGCCAGCAGCTCTCGCCGACTAGCGGCTACCTACGAGCAGTACTTC. Translation: CASSSRRLAATYEQYF. This chain uses TRBV7-8 with TRBJ2-7, with 9 nucleotides matching TRBD2. From germline, CDR1 is SGHVS and CDR2 FQNEAQ. The CDR3 runs 16 residues. V was pared by 4 bases and J by 2 bases, with 9 bases of the junction left unmatched.

The chain is built from TRBV5-4 and TRBJ1-6; 7 nucleotides align to TRBD1. With V trimmed by 0 bases and J by 6 bases, 3 bases remained unmatched. The CDR3 is 15 residues long. Germline V gene data show CDR1 as SGHNT and CDR2 as YYREEE (reference sequence). The CDR3 is CASSLETGINSPLHF. The CDR3 region has the DNA TGTGCCAGCAGCTTGGAGACAGGGATTAATTCACCCCTCCACTTT.

The J gene is TRBJ2-6, the V gene TRBV11-2; D call uncertain. There are 17 residues in the CDR3. Germline-derived CDR1 and CDR2 are SGHAT and FQNNGV. Trimming took 1 base from V and 2 from J, leaving 12 bases between them. CDR3 sequence reads: CASSLVQDGTGANVLTF. DNA of the CDR3: TGTGCCAGCAGCTTAGTGCAGGATGGCACTGGGGCCAACGTCCTGACTTTC.

The genes are TRBV6-5 and TRBJ1-6; tentative D call: TRBD1 (6 bases). CDR1 MNHEY and CDR2 SVGAGI come from the germline V gene. This CDR3 is built from 14 residues. V was trimmed by 7 bases and J by 9 bases, leaving 16 bases between them. As DNA, the CDR3 is TGTGCCAGCACCGTGTACAGGGATAGTTCACCCCTCCACTTT. The encoded protein is CASTVYRDSSPLHF.

The rearrangement joins TRBV5-1 to TRBJ2-3, with TRBD2 identical over 10 bases. V trimming: 4 bases; J trimming: 2 bases; junction bases outside the gene matches: 10. The germline V gene encodes CDR1 SGHRS and CDR2 YFSETQ. The CDR3 totals 17 residues. The CDR3 loop is CASSLLLAGRPTDTQYF. CDR3 sequence (DNA): TGCGCCAGCAGCCTCCTACTAGCGGGGCGTCCCACAGATACGCAGTATTTT.

This chain joins TRBV18 and TRBJ1-6, with D unclear. V lost 2 bases to trimming and J lost 4 bases, with 18 bases between them. CDR1 KGHSH and CDR2 LQKENI come from the germline V gene. CDR3 length equals 18 residues. In DNA, the CDR3 is TGTGCCAGCTCACCAGGGAAAGGCGGAGGATTATATAATTCACCCCTCCACTTT. It translates to CASSPGKGGGLYNSPLHF.

The rearrangement joins TRBV18 to TRBJ2-5; D call uncertain. The CDR3 sequence is 13 residues long. Germline CDR1 KGHSH, CDR2 LQKENI. Between the trimmed V and J ends, which lost 2 bases and 0 bases, there was a span of 4 bases. CDR3 region: CASSPADQETQYF. The DNA for the CDR3 is TGTGCCAGCTCACCAGCGGACCAAGAGACCCAGTACTTC.

CDR3 sequence reads: CASGYSRYGYTF. The CDR3 DNA reads as TGTGCTAGTGGTTACAGCCGTTATGGCTACACCTTC. The chain couples TRBV12-5 to TRBJ1-2; D ambiguous. The germline V gene encodes CDR1 LGHNT and CDR2 FRNRAP. The CDR3 has 12 residues. Trimming stripped 4 bases from V and 5 bases from J, with 8 bases between.

The DNA for the CDR3 is TGTGCCAGCAGCTTACAGGGCTTCCCATCACCCCTCCACTTT. Its protein product is CASSLQGFPSPLHF. The chain couples TRBV28 to TRBJ1-6; possibly TRBD1 for D (6 bases). Per germline, CDR1 MDHEN and CDR2 SYDVKM. The CDR3 loop spans 14 amino acids. V was pared by 6 bases and J by 10 bases, with 16 bases between.

This chain connects TRBV11-2 to TRBJ2-1; 8 bases fit TRBD1. From germline, CDR1 is SGHAT and CDR2 FQNNGV. The length of the CDR3 is 17 residues. V was clipped by 2 bases and J by 7 bases; unmatched bases: 13. Here the CDR3 DNA reads TGTGCCAGCAGCTTATATCCCGGGACAGGCTTGAGGAATGAGCAGTTCTTC. Protein product: CASSLYPGTGLRNEQFF.

This chain connects TRBV9 to TRBJ2-2; D perhaps matches TRBD1 (5 bases). This CDR3 spans 14 amino acids. The germline CDR1 and CDR2 sequences are SGDLS and YYNGEE. The V and J ends lost 2 bases and 6 bases respectively, with 11 bases between them. The CDR3 protein is CASSVVTGPGELFF. For the CDR3, the DNA is TGTGCCAGCAGCGTCGTAACAGGACCCGGGGAGCTGTTTTTT.